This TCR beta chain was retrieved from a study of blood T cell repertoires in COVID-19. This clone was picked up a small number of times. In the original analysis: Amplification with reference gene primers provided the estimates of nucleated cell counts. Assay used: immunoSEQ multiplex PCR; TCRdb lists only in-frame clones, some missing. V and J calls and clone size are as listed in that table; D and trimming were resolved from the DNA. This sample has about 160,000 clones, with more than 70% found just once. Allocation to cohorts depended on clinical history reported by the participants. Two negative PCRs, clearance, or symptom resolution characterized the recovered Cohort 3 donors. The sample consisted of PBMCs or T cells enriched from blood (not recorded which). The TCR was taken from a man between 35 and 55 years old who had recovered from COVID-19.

CDR3 coding DNA: TGCGCCACCGCCCGGGAGCCTAGTATTAATGAGCAGTTCTTC. Residues: CATAREPSINEQFF. The V call is TRBV5-1, the J call TRBJ2-1; perhaps TRBD2 as D (6 bases). CDR1 SGHRS and CDR2 YFSETQ come from the germline V gene. Trimming shortened V by 9 bases and J by 7 bases, and 20 bases separated the two germline ends. The CDR3 totals 14 residues. The full variable domain, rest sourced from reference TRBV5-1 and TRBJ2-1, is KAGVTQTPRYLIKTRGQQVTLSCSPISGHRSVSWYQQTPGQGLQFLFEYFSETQRNKGNFPGRFSGRQFSNSRSEMNVSTLELGDSALYLCATAREPSINEQFFGPGTRLTVL.